Listed here are 15 T cell receptor beta chains from one sample, sequenced in a study of T-cell reconstitution after alpha-beta-depleted transplantation in children. Unique molecular identifiers were incorporated when the TCRbeta library was constructed. TCRdb independently ran MiXCR on the PCR reads; one entry per CDR3 protein. The sample shows 700,000 to 950,000 distinct CDR3 sequences, around 17% of them seen only once. The material was PBMCs, mostly from graft donor cells, obtained 360 days after TCRalphabeta/CD19-depleted stem cell transplant. The receptors shown here come from a male patient younger than 18 who had a stem cell transplant for acute lymphoblastic leukemia, so the T cells may come from the graft donor.

Only a few counts were recorded for this clonotype. V usage is TRBV12-3 or TRBV12-4 and J usage is TRBJ2-1; D is perhaps TRBD2 (7 bases). This CDR3 contains 15 residues. V was trimmed by 6 bases and J by 7 bases, leaving 19 bases between them. In DNA form, the CDR3 reads TGTGCCAGCAGCCCTCCCGGGGGGCGTAAGAATGAGCAGTTCTTC. Translating it yields CASSPPGGRKNEQFF.

This clonotype was observed a few times. This chain joins TRBV7-2 and TRBJ2-5, with 10 bases fitting TRBD2. The CDR3 spans 15 residues. The junction had 6 bases not matched to a gene; V was cut back by 4 bases and J by 4 bases. Per germline, CDR1 SGHTA and CDR2 FQGNSA. CDR3 sequence reads: CASSSQLAGLETQYF. The CDR3 region has the DNA TGTGCCAGCAGCTCACAACTAGCGGGGTTAGAGACCCAGTACTTC.

This clonotype was counted a few times. The chain has TRBV9 and TRBJ1-1; D may be TRBD1 (6 bases). In germline, CDR1 is SGDLS, CDR2 YYNGEE. The V end lost 2 bases, the J end lost 0 bases, and 14 bases lay between the germline ends. The CDR3 contains 16 residues. CDR3 in DNA: TGTGCCAGCAGCGTGGGGGCAGGGGTCATGAACACTGAAGCTTTCTTT. This codes for CASSVGAGVMNTEAFF.

This clonotype was seen a few times. The chain combines TRBV12-3 or TRBV12-4 with TRBJ2-5, with D tentatively TRBD2 (5 bases). The CDR3 is made up of 12 amino acids. Trimming left V 7 bases short and J 2 bases short, with 8 bases between. The CDR3 loop reads CASKWEQETQYF. The CDR3 DNA reads as TGTGCCAGCAAGTGGGAGCAAGAGACCCAGTACTTC.

In this sample, this clonotype turned up a few times. The chain uses TRBV27 and TRBJ2-4; D gene unclear. CDR3 length: 16 residues. Trimming took off 4 bases at V and 0 bases at J, with 13 bases between the two ends. CDR1 and CDR2 (germline): MNHEY, SMNVEV (reference sequence). The CDR3 coding sequence is TGTGCCAGCAGTTCGCCATGGGATTTAGCCAAAAACATTCAGTACTTC. Residues: CASSSPWDLAKNIQYF.

This clonotype has only a few counts. The gene calls are TRBV7-6 and TRBJ2-1, with D possibly matching TRBD2 (6 bases). The CDR3 extends over 13 amino acids. Trimming removed 1 base at V and 12 bases at J, with 13 bases between. Germline V CDR1 and CDR2: SGHVS, FNYEAQ. CDR3 nucleotides: TGTGCCAGCAGCTTAGATGGGGGAGGAGGGCAGTTCTTC. Translating gives CASSLDGGGGQFF.

The gene calls are TRBV7-3 and TRBJ2-3; 7 bases align to TRBD2. Looked up from germline, CDR1 is SGHTA and CDR2 is FQGTGA. With 4 bases clipped from V and 1 base from J, the junction kept 8 bases outside the gene matches. The CDR3 loop spans 16 amino acids. The CDR3 region is CASSSQSGIGTDTQYF. The CDR3 region has the DNA TGTGCCAGCAGCTCTCAAAGCGGGATCGGCACAGATACGCAGTATTTT.

This chain uses TRBV18 with TRBJ2-7; weak D call: TRBD2 (6 bases). CDR3 length: 14 residues. Germline V gene data show CDR1 as KGHSH and CDR2 as LQKENI. V lost 3 bases and J 5 bases, leaving 14 bases between the germline ends. CDR3 bases: TGTGCCAGCTCACCTCCCGGGACTCCAAACGAGCAGTACTTC. Protein sequence: CASSPPGTPNEQYF.

This clonotype was seen once. The chain recombines TRBV12-3 or TRBV12-4 with TRBJ2-1; 8 bases map to TRBD2. V shed 2 bases and J 8 bases; nucleotides not matched to a gene: 5. The CDR3 totals 14 residues. The DNA of the CDR3 is TGTGCCAGCAGTTTATCTAGCGGGCCCTATGAGCAGTTCTTC. Protein: CASSLSSGPYEQFF.

This clonotype was recorded a few times. The V and J genes are TRBV9 and TRBJ2-1; 9 bases agree with TRBD2. Germline CDR1 is SGDLS and CDR2 is YYNGEE. Trimming at V came to 0 bases and at J to 5 bases, leaving 6 bases not matched to a gene. The length of the CDR3 is 16 residues. The CDR3, as DNA: TGTGCCAGCAGCGTAGGGCCCAGCGGGGGGAACAATGAGCAGTTCTTC. Its protein is CASSVGPSGGNNEQFF.

This clonotype was detected a few times. The chain employs TRBV7-8 and TRBJ1-2, with D tentatively TRBD1 (5 bases). CDR1 and CDR2 (germline): SGHVS, FQNEAQ. There are 15 residues in the CDR3. V lost 0 bases, J lost 10 bases, and 18 bases lay in between. The CDR3 sequence: CASSLAHRGTAAYTF. The CDR3 bases are TGTGCCAGCAGCTTAGCACACCGGGGGACCGCCGCCTACACCTTC.

The rearrangement joins TRBV11-2 to TRBJ1-2; D unresolved. V was shortened by 1 base and J by 4 bases, with 19 bases between the two germline ends. There are 17 residues in the CDR3. Per germline, CDR1 SGHAT and CDR2 FQNNGV. The CDR3 region is CASSLGSLSVFGYGYTF. The CDR3 DNA is TGTGCCAGCAGCTTAGGAAGTCTATCAGTCTTCGGCTATGGCTACACCTTC.

The chain is built from TRBV5-1 and TRBJ2-7, with 11 positions matching TRBD2. CDR1 and CDR2 (germline): SGHRS, YFSETQ. V shed 3 bases and J 4 bases; nucleotides not matched to a gene: 12. The CDR3 is 17 amino acids. The CDR3 loop is CASSSSSGTSGKYEQYF. In nucleotides, the CDR3 is TGCGCCAGCAGCTCCAGCTCCGGGACTAGCGGAAAATACGAGCAGTACTTC. The entire variable domain, with the rest obtained from reference TRBV5-1 and TRBJ2-7, is as follows: KAGVTQTPRYLIKTRGQQVTLSCSPISGHRSVSWYQQTPGQGLQFLFEYFSETQRNKGNFPGRFSGRQFSNSRSEMNVSTLELGDSALYLCASSSSSGTSGKYEQYFGPGTRLTVT.

The chain employs TRBV9 and TRBJ2-1, with D possibly TRBD2 on 7 matching bases. CDR3 length: 15 amino acids. V lost 4 bases to trimming and J lost 4 bases, with 15 bases between them. Germline loops: CDR1 SGDLS, CDR2 YYNGEE. CDR3 in DNA: TGTGCCAGCAGCATTGGACAGCGGGGTTACAATGAGCAGTTCTTC. Its protein product is CASSIGQRGYNEQFF.

The chain combines TRBV7-9 with TRBJ2-5; perhaps TRBD2 as D (6 bases). The CDR3 is 13 amino acids. Germline CDR1 and CDR2: SEHNR and FQNEAQ (reference sequence). Trimming removed 6 bases at V and 5 bases at J, with 13 bases between. This CDR3 is CASRMGGGETQYF. Here the CDR3 DNA reads TGTGCCAGCAGAATGGGGGGAGGCGAGACCCAGTACTTC.